A selection of T cell receptor beta chains follows, all from one sample in a study of cytomegalovirus exposure and HLA in healthy donors. Using immunoSEQ multiplex PCR, the repertoire was profiled, and TCRdb retains in-frame clones only, with some absent. This table holds about 200,000 clones, over 80% found once. The source material was PBMCs. These receptors were obtained from a boy younger than 10 in good health and CMV-seronegative. CDR3s include the opening cysteine and the closing phenylalanine or tryptophan. D genes are given only for firm matches. Clone size is given for some rows only: seen once, a few or many times, or a class if the clone is expanded.

size	V	J	D	CDR3	DNA
.	TRBV27	TRBJ2-7	.	CASSPNSAYEQYF	TGTGCCAGCAGTCCCAATTCAGCCTACGAGCAGTACTTC
.	TRBV29-1	TRBJ2-7	TRBD2	CSVAGGQDAYEQYF	TGCAGCGTTGCGGGGGGGCAGGACGCCTACGAGCAGTACTTC
.	TRBV9	TRBJ1-1	.	CASSVYQGASEAFF	TGTGCCAGCAGCGTGTACCAGGGTGCTAGTGAAGCTTTCTTT
few	TRBV5-4	TRBJ1-1	TRBD1	CASSLWTGMTFF	TGTGCCAGCAGCCTATGGACAGGGATGACTTTCTTT
.	TRBV11-2	TRBJ2-7	TRBD1	CASSLGQGGNYEQYF	TGTGCCAGCAGCCTGGGACAGGGTGGAAACTACGAGCAGTACTTC
.	TRBV7-8	TRBJ1-2	TRBD1	CASSTGQGGSYGYTF	TGTGCCAGCAGCACCGGACAGGGGGGCAGCTATGGCTACACCTTC
.	TRBV29-1	TRBJ1-1	.	CSVEHGHGAFF	TGCAGCGTTGAACATGGACACGGGGCTTTCTTT
.	TRBV5-8	TRBJ1-5	.	CASRPVGTRNQPQHF	TGTGCCAGCCGACCCGTGGGGACTCGCAATCAGCCCCAGCATTTT
once	TRBV6-4	TRBJ2-1	TRBD2	CASSDWSGTRNEQFF	TGTGCCAGCAGTGACTGGTCCGGGACTAGGAATGAGCAGTTCTTC
.	TRBV7-2	TRBJ2-1	TRBD2	CASSQRTSGGGAIEQFF	TGTGCCAGCAGCCAGCGGACTAGCGGAGGGGGGGCCATTGAGCAGTTCTTC
.	TRBV6-5	TRBJ1-2	TRBD1	CASRSGQGGSGYTF	TGTGCCAGCAGGTCCGGACAGGGGGGAAGCGGCTACACCTTC
.	TRBV2	TRBJ2-7	.	CASAGGARSYEQYF	TGTGCCAGCGCAGGAGGGGCACGGTCCTACGAGCAGTACTTC
.	TRBV5-1	TRBJ2-5	.	CASSPTLAERETQYF	TGCGCCAGCAGCCCAACCTTGGCCGAGAGGGAGACCCAGTACTTC
.	TRBV7-8	TRBJ1-1	.	CASSLYGDTEAFF	TGTGCCAGCAGCTTATACGGGGACACTGAAGCTTTCTTT
.	TRBV6-5	TRBJ1-2	TRBD1	CASSYSGTGLYGYTF	TGTGCCAGCAGTTACTCCGGGACAGGGCTTTATGGCTACACCTTC
.	TRBV7-9	TRBJ2-7	.	CSSSPNYEQYF	TGTTCCAGCAGCCCTAACTACGAGCAGTACTTC
few	TRBV4-1	TRBJ1-5	.	CASSQDRTNQPQHF	TGCGCCAGCAGCCAAGATCGAACTAATCAGCCCCAGCATTTT
.	TRBV30	TRBJ1-6	.	CAWRRGQHLSPLHF	TGTGCCTGGAGGCGAGGGCAGCACTTGTCACCCCTCCACTTT
.	TRBV4-1	TRBJ1-1	TRBD1	CASSPGQGRNTEAFF	TGCGCCAGCAGCCCGGGACAGGGAAGGAACACTGAAGCTTTCTTT
.	TRBV10-1	TRBJ2-5	TRBD1	CASSRDRGETQYF	TGCGCCAGCAGTCGGGACAGGGGAGAGACCCAGTACTTC
.	TRBV7-2	TRBJ1-4	TRBD1	CASSLAGTGLEKLFF	TGTGCCAGCAGCTTAGCCGGGACAGGCCTTGAAAAACTGTTTTTT
.	TRBV5-1	TRBJ2-1	.	CASSLDAGGGFF	TGCGCCAGCAGCTTGGATGCCGGAGGTGGGTTCTTC
.	TRBV29-1	TRBJ2-6	.	CSATDSDNSGANVLTF	TGCAGCGCTACAGACAGTGACAACTCTGGGGCCAACGTCCTGACTTTC
.	TRBV4-2	TRBJ2-3	.	CASSQGGGDTQYF	TGTGCCAGCAGCCAGGGAGGTGGGGATACGCAGTATTTT
few	TRBV7-6	TRBJ1-1	.	CASSAPRGMNTEAFF	TGTGCCAGCAGCGCCCCTCGCGGGATGAACACTGAAGCTTTCTTT
.	TRBV27	TRBJ2-3	.	CASSSRGRREWMDTQYF	TGTGCCAGCAGTTCCCGGGGGCGGCGGGAGTGGATGGATACGCAGTATTTT
.	TRBV6-5	TRBJ1-3	.	CASRTVIGNTIYF	TGTGCCAGCAGGACAGTGATTGGAAACACCATATATTTT
.	TRBV5-1	TRBJ2-5	.	CASSLGQGGGETQYF	TGCGCCAGCAGCTTGGGGCAGGGTGGCGGAGAGACCCAGTACTTC
.	TRBV12-2	TRBJ2-7	.	CASRWDSSYEQYF	TGTGCAAGTCGCTGGGACAGCTCCTACGAGCAGTACTTC
.	TRBV5-6	TRBJ2-5	.	CASSLAGGTEQETQYF	TGTGCCAGCAGCTTGGCAGGAGGGACAGAGCAAGAGACCCAGTACTTC
.	TRBV5-4	TRBJ2-7	.	CASSLSRDNYEQYF	TGTGCCAGCAGCTTGAGCCGGGACAACTACGAGCAGTACTTC
once	TRBV27	TRBJ2-7	TRBD2	CASSNRLADFYEQYF	TGTGCCAGCAGCAATAGACTAGCGGACTTCTACGAGCAGTACTTC
.	TRBV4-1	TRBJ1-1	.	CASSQRPAAPEAFF	TGCGCCAGCAGCCAGAGGCCCGCGGCCCCTGAAGCTTTCTTT
.	TRBV2	TRBJ2-3	TRBD2	CASTAGTSGGSTDTQYF	TGTGCCAGCACCGCCGGGACTAGCGGGGGGAGCACAGATACGCAGTATTTT
.	TRBV7-6	TRBJ2-7	TRBD2	CASSSWGREGDEQYF	TGTGCCAGCAGTTCCTGGGGACGGGAGGGGGACGAGCAGTACTTC
.	TRBV10-2	TRBJ2-3	TRBD2	CASSEQGLAGPRDTQYF	TGCGCCAGCAGTGAACAGGGACTAGCGGGCCCACGAGATACGCAGTATTTT
.	TRBV18	TRBJ1-5	.	CASSPYGNSNQPQHF	TGTGCCAGCTCACCATACGGGAATAGCAATCAGCCCCAGCATTTT
.	TRBV6-1	TRBJ2-7	TRBD1	CASTPGQSFNEQYF	TGTGCCAGCACTCCGGGACAGAGTTTCAACGAGCAGTACTTC
once	TRBV6-5	TRBJ1-1	TRBD1	CASSYGQGAAAFF	TGTGCCAGCAGTTACGGACAGGGGGCAGCTGCTTTCTTT
.	TRBV6-4	TRBJ2-1	.	CASSVEQGGVNEQFF	TGTGCCAGCAGTGTAGAACAGGGAGGGGTAAATGAGCAGTTCTTC
.	TRBV5-4	TRBJ1-5	.	CASSLHGGRQPQHF	TGTGCCAGCAGCTTGCATGGGGGCAGACAGCCCCAGCATTTT
.	TRBV11-2	TRBJ2-5	.	CASSGHSGGMLETQYF	TGTGCCAGCAGCGGCCATAGCGGAGGGATGTTGGAGACCCAGTACTTC
.	TRBV27	TRBJ2-3	.	CASSLVATDTQYF	TGTGCCAGCAGTTTGGTAGCCACAGATACGCAGTATTTT
.	TRBV10-1	TRBJ1-2	.	CASPRRGKGNYGYTF	TGCGCCAGCCCGCGCAGAGGCAAGGGGAACTATGGCTACACCTTC
.	TRBV23-1	TRBJ1-2	.	CASSQDRHYGYTF	TGCGCCAGCAGTCAAGACAGGCACTATGGCTACACCTTC
.	TRBV18	TRBJ1-1	.	CASSPVGATEAFF	TGTGCCAGCTCACCAGTTGGGGCTACTGAAGCTTTCTTT
few	TRBV5-6	TRBJ1-1	.	CASSSMNTEAFF	TGTGCCAGCAGCTCAATGAACACTGAAGCTTTCTTT
once	TRBV5-6	TRBJ2-2	.	CASSFGTTNTGELFF	TGTGCCAGCAGCTTCGGGACAACGAACACCGGGGAGCTGTTTTTT
.	TRBV5-6	TRBJ2-5	TRBD2	CASSWGGLAGEETQYF	TGTGCCAGCAGCTGGGGGGGACTAGCGGGAGAAGAGACCCAGTACTTC
.	TRBV7-8	TRBJ2-7	.	CASSLGGSRWEQYF	TGTGCCAGCAGCTTAGGGGGCAGCCGCTGGGAGCAGTACTTC
.	TRBV19	TRBJ2-3	.	CASSMTASTDTQYF	TGTGCCAGTAGTATGACAGCTTCCACAGATACGCAGTATTTT